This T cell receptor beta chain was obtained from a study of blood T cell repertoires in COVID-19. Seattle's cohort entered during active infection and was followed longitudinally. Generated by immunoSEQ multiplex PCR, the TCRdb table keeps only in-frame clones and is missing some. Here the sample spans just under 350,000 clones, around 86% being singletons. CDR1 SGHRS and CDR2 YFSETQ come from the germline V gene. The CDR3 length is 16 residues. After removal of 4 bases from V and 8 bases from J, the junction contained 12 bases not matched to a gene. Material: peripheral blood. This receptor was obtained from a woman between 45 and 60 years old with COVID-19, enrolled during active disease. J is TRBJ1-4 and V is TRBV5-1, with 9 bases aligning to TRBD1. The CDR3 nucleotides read TGCGCCAGCAGCGCCTCGCCCGGGACAGGGAACGAAAAACTGTTTTTT. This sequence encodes CASSASPGTGNEKLFF.